The following is a T cell receptor beta chain sequence with its context. What it binds is not known. This sample was included in a study of cytomegalovirus exposure and HLA in healthy donors. At the level of the study: As an earlier analysis found, around 170 million T cells yielded some 120 million unique TCR beta sequences.

It was healthy bone marrow donors who served as donors. In the PCR, 60 Vbeta and 13 Jbeta primers were used. Profiled with immunoSEQ multiplex PCR; TCRdb holds only in-frame clones, not every one. This table has more than 150,000 clones, over 70% appearing once. Trimming took 2 bases from V and 1 from J, leaving 14 bases between them. Germline V gene sequence: CDR1 MDHEN, CDR2 SYDVKM. This CDR3 comprises 17 residues. Points from the study as a whole: One cluster of highly shared sequence variants probably arose as a sequencing artifact. Later work showed greater clonal expansion in HLA-associated TCR beta chains than in equally common others.

This receptor was identified in a man in his late teens or twenties in good health and CMV-seronegative. The chain is built from TRBV28 and TRBJ2-2; D possibly corresponds to TRBD1 (5 bases). Sequencing was carried out using PBMCs. As DNA, the CDR3 is TGTGCCAGCAGTTTAATCGCGTCAGGGCGGAACACCGGGGAGCTGTTTTTT. Residues: CASSLIASGRNTGELFF.